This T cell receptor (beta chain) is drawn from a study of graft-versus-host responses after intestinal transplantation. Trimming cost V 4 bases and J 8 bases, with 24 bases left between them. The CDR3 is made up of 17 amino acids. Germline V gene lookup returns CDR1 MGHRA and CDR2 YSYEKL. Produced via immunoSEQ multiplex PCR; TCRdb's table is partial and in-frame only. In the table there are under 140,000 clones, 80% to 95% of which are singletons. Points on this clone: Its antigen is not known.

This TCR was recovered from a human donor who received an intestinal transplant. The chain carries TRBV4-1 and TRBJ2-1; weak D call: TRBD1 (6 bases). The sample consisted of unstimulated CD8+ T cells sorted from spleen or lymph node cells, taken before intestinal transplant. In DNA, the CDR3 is TGCGCCAGCAGCCCTTACTCGGACAGACTGGGCGGCGATGAGCAGTTCTTC. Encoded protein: CASSPYSDRLGGDEQFF.